This T cell receptor (beta chain) was documented in a study of cytomegalovirus exposure and HLA in healthy donors. Study results and caveats: Later findings reportedly placed an Asian-associated ancestry cluster below the approximately 630-donor mean for N-insertions.

Use of 60 Vbeta and 13 Jbeta primers characterized the PCR. Sequencing was performed with immunoSEQ multiplex PCR; in TCRdb, only in-frame clones are kept and a portion is missing. The repertoire holds under 200,000 clones, roughly 84% seen once, with 0.35% to 0.45% in the top ten. There are 12 residues in the CDR3. CDR1 and CDR2 from the germline V gene are KGHSH and LQKENI. V lost 6 bases and J 4 bases, leaving 10 bases between the germline ends. Regarding this clone: Its antigen is still unknown.

Sequencing was performed on PBMCs. This sequence was found in a boy between 2 and 10 years old in good health and CMV-seronegative. The rearrangement joins TRBV18 to TRBJ2-7, with a possible D match to TRBD2 (6 bases). Here the CDR3 DNA reads TGTGCCAGCTCGGGCGCGGGGTACGAGCAGTACTTC. Amino acid sequence: CASSGAGYEQYF.